The 25 T cell receptor beta chains below were found in one sample sequenced in a study of CD8 T cell repertoires and HIV-1 epitope variants. Sequencing was performed with immunoSEQ multiplex PCR; in TCRdb, only in-frame clones are kept and a portion is missing. The table includes 5,400 or so clones, approximately 61% detected once. No antigen is known for these receptors. Material for sequencing was cultured CD8+ T cells derived from PBMCs. The origin of the receptors is a male donor with HIV.

The count of this clone is one. The rearrangement joins TRBV9 to TRBJ2-7; TRBD2 might be the D (5 bases). V was cut by 0 bases and J by 1 base, with 14 bases left in between. The germline V gene has CDR1 SGDLS and CDR2 YYNGEE. CDR3 length: 16 residues. The CDR3 bases are TGTGCCAGCAGCGTAGCTACGAGGGTACCGTCCTACGAGCAGTACTTC. Its protein product is CASSVATRVPSYEQYF.

CDR3 sequence reads: CASSQGTGAQETQYF. In DNA, the CDR3 is TGTGCCAGCAGCCAGGGGACAGGGGCCCAAGAGACCCAGTACTTC. This chain connects TRBV11-2 to TRBJ2-5; 10 positions agree with TRBD1. The CDR3 covers 15 residues. Germline CDR1 and CDR2: SGHAT and FQNNGV. Germline trimming cut 5 bases from V and 1 base from J; bases unmatched to any gene: 4.

By share, this clone counts as large. The V gene is TRBV6-1, the J gene TRBJ2-7; TRBD1 matches at 9 bases. The CDR3 is 14 amino acids. Germline-derived CDR1 and CDR2 are MNHNS and SASEGT. With 6 bases clipped from V and 0 bases from J, the junction kept 3 bases outside the gene matches. CDR3 sequence: CASRQGASSYEQYF. Here the CDR3 DNA reads TGTGCCAGCAGACAGGGGGCTTCCTCCTACGAGCAGTACTTC.

This chain connects TRBV11-3 to TRBJ2-3; D not resolved. V was trimmed by 4 bases and J by 6 bases, leaving 11 bases between them. Germline V CDR1 and CDR2: SGHNT, YENEEA. There are 13 residues in the CDR3. The CDR3 DNA follows: TGTGCCAGCAGCTCCGACCGTTTCGATACGCAGTATTTT. Protein product: CASSSDRFDTQYF.

CDR3 sequence: CASSLALGWGGTEAFF. The CDR3 nucleotides read TGTGCCAGCAGTTTAGCCCTCGGGTGGGGGGGCACTGAAGCTTTCTTT. The chain couples TRBV6-5 to TRBJ1-1, with D tentatively TRBD1 (5 bases). With 4 bases removed from V and 4 bases from J, the gap between germline ends came to 19 bases. The CDR3 loop spans 16 amino acids. CDR1 and CDR2 (germline): MNHEY, SVGAGI.

This clone was seen a single time. The V call is TRBV9, the J call TRBJ2-2; D possibly corresponds to TRBD2 (5 bases). The V end lost 6 bases, the J end lost 5 bases, and 11 bases lay between the germline ends. The CDR3 contains 13 residues. Germline V gene data show CDR1 as SGDLS and CDR2 as YYNGEE. The CDR3 reads CASTPRGTGELFF. CDR3 sequence (DNA): TGTGCCAGCACCCCCCGCGGGACCGGGGAGCTGTTTTTT.

V is TRBV5-6 and J is TRBJ1-6; TRBD1 is a possible D gene (5 bases). Germline CDR1 SGHDT, CDR2 YYEEEE. The CDR3 loop spans 14 amino acids. Between the trimmed V and J ends, which lost 0 bases and 10 bases, there was a span of 11 bases. CDR3 amino acids: CASSLGREVSPLHF. CDR3 nucleotide sequence: TGTGCCAGCAGCTTGGGCAGGGAGGTCTCACCCCTCCACTTT. Full variable domain (remainder filled in from reference TRBV5-6 and TRBJ1-6): DAGVTQSPTHLIKTRGQQVTLRCSPKSGHDTVSWYQQALGQGPQFIFQYYEEEERQRGNFPDRFSGHQFPNYSSELNVNALLLGDSALYLCASSLGREVSPLHFGNGTRLTVT.

The rearrangement joins TRBV13 to TRBJ2-7, with 9 bases identical to TRBD1. The CDR3 spans 15 residues. V lost 3 bases to trimming and J lost 3 bases; unmatched junction nucleotides: 6. From germline, CDR1 is PRHDT and CDR2 FYEKMQ (reference sequence). CDR3 nucleotides: TGTGCCAGCAGCTTGCTGGGACAGGGAAACTACGAGCAGTACTTC. As protein: CASSLLGQGNYEQYF.

The J gene is TRBJ2-3, the V gene TRBV9; maybe TRBD1 (6 bases). V lost 6 bases to trimming and J lost 14 bases, with 19 bases between them. The CDR3 loop spans 12 amino acids. CDR1 SGDLS and CDR2 YYNGEE come from the germline V gene. The CDR3 sequence is CASTLINPGAYF. For the CDR3, the DNA is TGTGCCAGCACCCTAATTAACCCAGGGGCGTATTTT.

This clone has only one observation. V and J are TRBV7-9 and TRBJ2-3, with no clear D. Germline V gene sequence: CDR1 SEHNR, CDR2 FQNEAQ (reference sequence). V was cut by 4 bases and J by 4 bases, with 9 bases left in between. This CDR3 comprises 13 residues. The DNA of the CDR3 is TGTGCCAGCAGCTCGGACGTAGCAGATACGCAGTATTTT. It specifies CASSSDVADTQYF.

The chain recombines TRBV27 with TRBJ1-2, with a tentative D call TRBD1 (5 bases). This CDR3 region has 14 residues. Germline loops: CDR1 MNHEY, CDR2 SMNVEV (reference sequence). V lost 2 bases to trimming and J lost 5 bases, with 12 bases between them. The CDR3 region is CASSLQGGLYGYTF. The DNA of the CDR3 is TGTGCCAGCAGTTTACAGGGAGGGTTATATGGCTACACCTTC.

The chain couples TRBV15 to TRBJ2-3; 9 bases match TRBD2. Unmatched junction bases numbered 21, after V lost 0 bases and J lost 5 bases. The CDR3 is 21 residues long. Germline CDR1 is LNHNV and CDR2 is YYDKDF (reference sequence). CDR3 amino acids: CATSRDPFQWGSGGQGDTQYF. The CDR3 DNA sequence: TGTGCCACCAGCAGAGATCCTTTTCAATGGGGTAGCGGGGGCCAGGGAGATACGCAGTATTTT. Complete variable domain (other parts from reference TRBV15 and TRBJ2-3): DAMVIQNPRYQVTQFGKPVTLSCSQTLNHNVMYWYQQKSSQAPKLLFHYYDKDFNNEADTPDNFQSRRPNTSFCFLDIRSPGLGDTAMYLCATSRDPFQWGSGGQGDTQYFGPGTRLTVL.

This chain connects TRBV7-9 to TRBJ2-7; D uncertain. This CDR3 is 11 amino acids long. Trimming took off 5 bases at V and 3 bases at J, with 5 bases between the two ends. The germline V gene encodes CDR1 SEHNR and CDR2 FQNEAQ (reference sequence). The CDR3 region is CASSLLYEQYF. CDR3 sequence (DNA): TGTGCCAGCAGCCTACTCTACGAGCAGTACTTC.

The V gene is TRBV6-4, the J gene TRBJ2-3, with TRBD2 matching over 13 bases. V gave up 2 bases and J gave up 4 bases; unmatched junction bases: 3. This CDR3 has 16 residues. The germline V gene encodes CDR1 MRHNA and CDR2 SNTAGT. Here the CDR3 DNA reads TGTGCCAGCAGTGACGCGACTAGCGGGGGGTCAGATACGCAGTATTTT. This gives the protein CASSDATSGGSDTQYF.

The chain combines TRBV7-3 with TRBJ2-4, with a weak D call TRBD1 (7 bases). Deletions cut 5 bases from V and 6 bases from J, with 11 bases between. Germline V lookup: CDR1 SGHTA, CDR2 FQGTGA. This CDR3 spans 13 amino acids. CDR3 protein: CASSPQGGNIQYF. As DNA, the CDR3 is TGTGCCAGCAGCCCCCAGGGGGGAAACATTCAGTACTTC.

The rearrangement joins TRBV7-8 to TRBJ2-1, with D unclear. V lost 1 base to trimming and J lost 0 bases, with 13 bases between them. The CDR3 extends over 17 amino acids. Germline CDR1 reads SGHVS; CDR2 reads FQNEAQ. The CDR3 spells CASSLVIGRSSYNEQFF. The CDR3 DNA reads as TGTGCCAGCAGCTTAGTAATCGGCAGGTCCTCCTACAATGAGCAGTTCTTC. Filled out from reference TRBV7-8 and TRBJ2-1, the complete variable domain reads GAGVSQSPRYKVAKRGQDVALRCDPISGHVSLFWYQQALGQGPEFLTYFQNEAQLDKSGLPSDRFFAERPEGSVSTLKIQRTQQEDSAVYLCASSLVIGRSSYNEQFFGPGTRLTVL.

The V call is TRBV7-6, the J call TRBJ2-2; D may be TRBD2 (5 bases). With 6 bases removed from V and 4 bases from J, the gap between germline ends came to 12 bases. The CDR3 contains 14 residues. Per germline, CDR1 SGHVS and CDR2 FNYEAQ. The CDR3 coding sequence is TGTGCCAGCAGTAGATACGAGGGCACCGGGGAGCTGTTTTTT. It encodes CASSRYEGTGELFF.

This clone came up a few times. The V gene is TRBV19, the J gene TRBJ1-1; D ambiguous. Trimming removed 3 bases at V and 2 bases at J, with 10 bases between. The V gene's germline CDR1 is LNHDA and CDR2 SQIVND (reference sequence). This CDR3 is 14 amino acids long. This chain's CDR3 is CASSMNTANTEAFF. The CDR3 DNA follows: TGTGCCAGTAGTATGAACACGGCCAACACTGAAGCTTTCTTT.

V is TRBV27 and J is TRBJ2-1, with 7 bases lining up with TRBD2. CDR1 MNHEY and CDR2 SMNVEV come from the germline V gene (reference sequence). The length of the CDR3 is 13 residues. Unmatched junction bases numbered 6, after V lost 1 base and J lost 12 bases. In DNA form, the CDR3 reads TGTGCCAGCAGTTTATGGCCTAGCGGAGGGCAGTTCTTC. It encodes CASSLWPSGGQFF.

The chain is built from TRBV5-1 and TRBJ2-1; possible D gene TRBD2, 6 bases. V lost 4 bases, J lost 8 bases, and 25 bases lay in between. CDR3 length: 17 residues. Per the germline V gene, CDR1 is SGHRS and CDR2 is YFSETQ. The CDR3 DNA sequence: TGCGCCAGCAGCGCCTCTAGCGTTCCCCGTCTTAGGGATGAGCAGTTCTTC. Translating it yields CASSASSVPRLRDEQFF.

The chain uses TRBV6-5 and TRBJ2-7; TRBD1 matches 7 bases. This CDR3 comprises 16 residues. V was clipped by 4 bases and J by 3 bases; unmatched bases: 12. Germline V lookup: CDR1 MNHEY, CDR2 SVGAGI. The CDR3 reads CASSSFPRDRDYEQYF. CDR3 DNA: TGTGCCAGCAGTTCCTTCCCCCGGGACAGAGACTACGAGCAGTACTTC.

The chain couples TRBV29-1 to TRBJ2-2, with TRBD2 matching 7 bases. From germline, CDR1 is SQVTM and CDR2 ANQGSEA. There are 16 residues in the CDR3. After removal of 1 base from V and 0 bases from J, the junction contained 5 bases not matched to a gene. The CDR3 DNA sequence: TGCAGCGTTGAAGGGGACCTAGCGGCGAACACCGGGGAGCTGTTTTTT. The encoded protein is CSVEGDLAANTGELFF.

Here the CDR3 DNA reads TGTGCCAGCAGCTTAGTGGGCGGTGGCACTGAAGCTTTCTTT. It codes for CASSLVGGGTEAFF. This chain connects TRBV7-6 to TRBJ1-1; D unresolved. The CDR3 is 14 amino acids. Germline assignment: CDR1 SGHVS and CDR2 FNYEAQ. V gave up 1 base and J gave up 4 bases, with 10 bases separating them.

J is TRBJ2-1 and V is TRBV18; 7 nucleotides align to TRBD2. The CDR3 runs to 14 residues. Germline trimming cut 1 base from V and 8 bases from J; bases unmatched to any gene: 5. CDR1 KGHSH and CDR2 LQKENI come from the germline V gene. CDR3 nucleotide sequence: TGTGCCAGCTCACCACGGATAGCGGGTTATGAGCAGTTCTTC. Its translation is CASSPRIAGYEQFF. Full variable domain (rest looked up from reference TRBV18 and TRBJ2-1): NAGVMQNPRHLVRRRGQEARLRCSPMKGHSHVYWYRQLPEEGLKFMVYLQKENIIDESGMPKERFSAEFPKEGPSILRIQQVVRGDSAAYFCASSPRIAGYEQFFGPGTRLTVL.

The CDR3 spells CASSGDSWEQYF. In DNA form, the CDR3 reads TGTGCCAGCAGTGGGGACAGTTGGGAGCAGTACTTC. The chain couples TRBV9 to TRBJ2-7; 7 nucleotides line up with TRBD1. Germline lookup yields CDR1 SGDLS and CDR2 YYNGEE. V lost 5 bases and J lost 7; bases outside the gene matches: 6. The CDR3 contains 12 residues.